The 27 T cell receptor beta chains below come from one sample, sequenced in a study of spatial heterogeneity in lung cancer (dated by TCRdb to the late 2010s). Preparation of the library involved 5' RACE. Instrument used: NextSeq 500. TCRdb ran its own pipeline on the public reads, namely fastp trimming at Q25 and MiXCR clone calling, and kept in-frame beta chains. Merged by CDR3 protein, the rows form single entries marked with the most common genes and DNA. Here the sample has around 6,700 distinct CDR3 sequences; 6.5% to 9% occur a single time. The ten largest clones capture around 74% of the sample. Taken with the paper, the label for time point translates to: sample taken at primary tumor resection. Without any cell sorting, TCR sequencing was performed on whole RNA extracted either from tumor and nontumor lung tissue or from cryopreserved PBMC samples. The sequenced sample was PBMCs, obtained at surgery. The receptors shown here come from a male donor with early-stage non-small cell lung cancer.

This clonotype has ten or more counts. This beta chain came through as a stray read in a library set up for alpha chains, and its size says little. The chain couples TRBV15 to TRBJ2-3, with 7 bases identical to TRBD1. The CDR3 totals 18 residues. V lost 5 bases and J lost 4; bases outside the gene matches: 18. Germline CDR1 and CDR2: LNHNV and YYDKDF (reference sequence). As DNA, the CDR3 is TGTGCCACCAGCCATGCTCCTCCCTGGGCTAGGGGGCCAGATACGCAGTATTTT. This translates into CATSHAPPWARGPDTQYF.

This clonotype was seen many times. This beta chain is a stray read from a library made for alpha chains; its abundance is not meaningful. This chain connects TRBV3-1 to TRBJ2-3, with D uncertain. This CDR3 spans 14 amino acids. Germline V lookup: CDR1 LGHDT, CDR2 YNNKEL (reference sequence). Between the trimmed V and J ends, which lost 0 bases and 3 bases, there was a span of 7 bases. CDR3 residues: CASSQDATTDTQYF. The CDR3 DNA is TGTGCCAGCAGCCAAGATGCGACGACAGATACGCAGTATTTT.

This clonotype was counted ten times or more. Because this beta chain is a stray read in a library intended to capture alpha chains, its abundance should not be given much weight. This CDR3 reads CSAKPGLTTEQYF. The CDR3 DNA reads as TGCAGTGCCAAACCGGGACTCACGACTGAGCAGTACTTC. The chain combines TRBV20-1 with TRBJ2-7, with TRBD2 as a possible D gene (6 bases). CDR1 is DFQATT and CDR2 is SNEGSKA in the germline V gene (reference sequence). The CDR3 spans 13 residues. Between the trimmed V and J ends, which lost 6 bases and 7 bases, there was a span of 19 bases.

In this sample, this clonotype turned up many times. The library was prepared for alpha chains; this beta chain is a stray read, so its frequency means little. The CDR3 region has the DNA TGTGCCAGCGTTAGTTTCGGGGAGCTGTTTTTT. Translated, it gives CASVSFGELFF. J is TRBJ2-2 and V is TRBV6-2 or TRBV6-3; no definite D call. The CDR3 extends over 11 amino acids. Trimming left V 8 bases short and J 7 bases short, with 8 bases between. The germline gives CDR1 MNHEY, CDR2 SVGEGT.

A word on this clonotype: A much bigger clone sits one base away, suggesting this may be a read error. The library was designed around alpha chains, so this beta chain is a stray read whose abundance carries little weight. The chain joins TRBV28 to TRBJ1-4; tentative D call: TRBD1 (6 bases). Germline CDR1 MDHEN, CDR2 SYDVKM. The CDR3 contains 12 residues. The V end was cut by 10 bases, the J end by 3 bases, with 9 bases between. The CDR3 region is CANGTSNEKLFF. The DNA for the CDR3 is TGTGCCAACGGGACATCTAATGAAAAACTGTTTTTT.

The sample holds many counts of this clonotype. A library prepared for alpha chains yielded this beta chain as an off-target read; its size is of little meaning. The CDR3 DNA follows: TGTGCCAGCAGTTTAGGGGGAAGAGGCAATCAGCCCCAGCATTTT. Amino acid sequence: CASSLGGRGNQPQHF. The rearrangement links TRBV12-3 or TRBV12-4 to TRBJ1-5; D gene ambiguous. This CDR3 is built from 15 residues. Trimming removed 1 base from V and 2 bases from J, with 9 bases in between.

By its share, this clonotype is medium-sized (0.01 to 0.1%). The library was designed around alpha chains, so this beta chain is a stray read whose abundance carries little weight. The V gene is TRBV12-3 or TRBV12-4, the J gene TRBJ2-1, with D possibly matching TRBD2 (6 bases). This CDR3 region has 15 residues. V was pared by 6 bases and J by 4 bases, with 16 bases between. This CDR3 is CASRALAGFYNEQFF. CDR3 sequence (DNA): TGTGCCAGCAGGGCCCTCGCGGGATTTTACAATGAGCAGTTCTTC.

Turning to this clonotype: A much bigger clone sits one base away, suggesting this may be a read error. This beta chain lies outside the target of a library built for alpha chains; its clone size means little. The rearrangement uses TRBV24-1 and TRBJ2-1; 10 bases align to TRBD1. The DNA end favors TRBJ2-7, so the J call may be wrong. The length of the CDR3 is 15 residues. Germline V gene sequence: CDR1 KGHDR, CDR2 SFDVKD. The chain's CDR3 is CATSDSGQGFDEQYF. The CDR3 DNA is TGTGCCACCAGTGATTCGGGACAGGGGTTTGATGAGCAGTACTTC.

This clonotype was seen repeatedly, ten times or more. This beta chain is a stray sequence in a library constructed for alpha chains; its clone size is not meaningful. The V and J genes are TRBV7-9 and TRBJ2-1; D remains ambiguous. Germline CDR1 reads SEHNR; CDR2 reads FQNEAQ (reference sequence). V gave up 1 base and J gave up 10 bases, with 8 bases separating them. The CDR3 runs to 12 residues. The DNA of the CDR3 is TGTGCCAGCAGCTTAGTTTCAGAAGAGCAGTTCTTC. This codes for CASSLVSEEQFF.

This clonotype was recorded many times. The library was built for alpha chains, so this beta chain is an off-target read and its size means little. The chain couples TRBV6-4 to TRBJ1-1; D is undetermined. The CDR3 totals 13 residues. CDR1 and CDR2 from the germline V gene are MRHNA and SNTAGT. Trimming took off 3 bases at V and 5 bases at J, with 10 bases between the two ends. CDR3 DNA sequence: TGTGCCAGCAGTGAAGGCGAAGGGACTGAAGCTTTCTTT. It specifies CASSEGEGTEAFF.

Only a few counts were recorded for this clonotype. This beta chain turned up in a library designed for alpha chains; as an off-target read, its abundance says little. The CDR3 region has the DNA TGTGCCAGTACCCCGCAGGCTAGCGGGGAGTACGAGCAGTACTTC. This encodes CASTPQASGEYEQYF. The chain carries TRBV19 and TRBJ2-7; 9 positions match TRBD2. The length of the CDR3 is 15 residues. Germline trimming cut 7 bases from V and 4 bases from J; bases unmatched to any gene: 11. The germline V gene has CDR1 LNHDA and CDR2 SQIVND (reference sequence).

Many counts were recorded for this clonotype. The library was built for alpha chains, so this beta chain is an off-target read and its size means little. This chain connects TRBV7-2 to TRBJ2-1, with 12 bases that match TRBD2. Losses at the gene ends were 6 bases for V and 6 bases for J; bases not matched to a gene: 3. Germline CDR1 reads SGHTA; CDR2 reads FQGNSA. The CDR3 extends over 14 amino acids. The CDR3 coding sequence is TGTGCCAGCAGTCTAGCGGGAGGGAGCAATGAGCAGTTCTTC. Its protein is CASSLAGGSNEQFF.

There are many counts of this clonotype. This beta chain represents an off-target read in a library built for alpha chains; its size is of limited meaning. The CDR3 DNA reads as TGCGCCAGCAGCTCCACTAGCGGGTTTTCCTACGAGCAGTACTTC. It codes for CASSSTSGFSYEQYF. V is TRBV5-1 and J is TRBJ2-7; 9 bases line up with TRBD2. Germline CDR1 SGHRS, CDR2 YFSETQ. The CDR3 is 15 residues long. With V trimmed by 3 bases and J by 1 base, 5 bases remained unmatched.

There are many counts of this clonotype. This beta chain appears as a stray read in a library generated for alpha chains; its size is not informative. CDR3 region: CASSTWGGSQEQYF. The CDR3 DNA sequence: TGTGCCAGCAGCACTTGGGGCGGCTCTCAGGAGCAGTACTTC. This chain uses TRBV7-2 with TRBJ2-7; D is perhaps TRBD1 (5 bases). V was trimmed by 5 bases and J by 7 bases, leaving 18 bases between them. Germline CDR1 reads SGHTA; CDR2 reads FQGNSA. This CDR3 has 14 amino acids.

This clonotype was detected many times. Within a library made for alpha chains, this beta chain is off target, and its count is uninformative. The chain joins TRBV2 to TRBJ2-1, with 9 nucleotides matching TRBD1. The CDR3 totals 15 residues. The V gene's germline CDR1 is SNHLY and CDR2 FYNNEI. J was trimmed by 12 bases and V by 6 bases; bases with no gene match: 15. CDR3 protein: CASRPGTGSTNVQFF. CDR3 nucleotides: TGTGCCAGCAGGCCCGGGACAGGGTCGACCAACGTGCAGTTCTTC. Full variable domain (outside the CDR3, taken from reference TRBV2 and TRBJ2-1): EPEVTQTPSHQVTQMGQEVILRCVPISNHLYFYWYRQILGQKVEFLVSFYNNEISEKSEIFDDQFSVERPDGSNFTLKIRSTKLEDSAMYFCASRPGTGSTNVQFFGPGTRLTVL.

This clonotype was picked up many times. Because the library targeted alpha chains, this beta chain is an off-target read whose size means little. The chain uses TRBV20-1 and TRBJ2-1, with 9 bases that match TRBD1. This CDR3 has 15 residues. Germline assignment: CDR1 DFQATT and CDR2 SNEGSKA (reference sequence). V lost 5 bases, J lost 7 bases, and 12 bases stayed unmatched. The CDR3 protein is CSAPRPGTGRNEQFF. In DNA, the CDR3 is TGCAGTGCTCCCCGGCCCGGGACAGGGAGGAATGAGCAGTTCTTC.

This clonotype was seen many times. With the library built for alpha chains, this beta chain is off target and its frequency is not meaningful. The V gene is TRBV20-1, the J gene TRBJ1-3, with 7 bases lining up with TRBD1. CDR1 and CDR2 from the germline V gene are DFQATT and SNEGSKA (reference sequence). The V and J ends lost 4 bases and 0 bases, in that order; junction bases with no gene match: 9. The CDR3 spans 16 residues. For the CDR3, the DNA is TGCAGTGCTAAGGGGGCAAGCGTCTACTCTGGAAACACCATATATTTT. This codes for CSAKGASVYSGNTIYF.

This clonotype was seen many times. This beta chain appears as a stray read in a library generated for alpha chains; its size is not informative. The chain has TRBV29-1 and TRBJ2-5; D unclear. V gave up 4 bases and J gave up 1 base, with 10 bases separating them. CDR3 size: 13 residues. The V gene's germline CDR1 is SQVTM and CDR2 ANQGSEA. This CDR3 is CSVAQQLQETQYF. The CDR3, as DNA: TGCAGCGTTGCGCAACAGCTCCAAGAGACCCAGTACTTC.

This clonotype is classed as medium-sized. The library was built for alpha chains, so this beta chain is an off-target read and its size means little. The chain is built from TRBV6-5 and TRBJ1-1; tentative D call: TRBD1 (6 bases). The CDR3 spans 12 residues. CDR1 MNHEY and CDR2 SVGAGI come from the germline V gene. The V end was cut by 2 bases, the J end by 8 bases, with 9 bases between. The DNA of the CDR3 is TGTGCCAGCAGTTACGGACAGTCCGAAGCTTTCTTT. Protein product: CASSYGQSEAFF.

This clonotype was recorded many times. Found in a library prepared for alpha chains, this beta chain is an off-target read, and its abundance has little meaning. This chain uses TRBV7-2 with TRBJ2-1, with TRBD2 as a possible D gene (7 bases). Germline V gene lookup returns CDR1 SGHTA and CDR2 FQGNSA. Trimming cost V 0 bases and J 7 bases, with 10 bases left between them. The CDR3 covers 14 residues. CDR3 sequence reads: CASSLAGGQNEQFF. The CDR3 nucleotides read TGTGCCAGCAGCTTAGCGGGGGGGCAAAATGAGCAGTTCTTC.

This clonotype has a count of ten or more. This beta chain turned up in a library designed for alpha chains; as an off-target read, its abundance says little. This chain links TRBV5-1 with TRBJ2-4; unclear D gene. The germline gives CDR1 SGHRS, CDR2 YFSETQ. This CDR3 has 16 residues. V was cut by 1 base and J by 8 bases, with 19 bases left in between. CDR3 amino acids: CASSLLGSVEGDIQYF. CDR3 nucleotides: TGCGCCAGCAGCTTGTTGGGTTCTGTAGAAGGAGACATTCAGTACTTC.

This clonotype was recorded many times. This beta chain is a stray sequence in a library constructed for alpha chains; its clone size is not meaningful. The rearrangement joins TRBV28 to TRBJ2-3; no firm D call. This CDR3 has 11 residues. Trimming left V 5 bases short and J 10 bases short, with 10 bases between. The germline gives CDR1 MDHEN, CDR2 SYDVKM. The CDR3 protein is CASSTSSAQYF. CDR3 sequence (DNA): TGTGCCAGCAGTACCTCGAGTGCGCAGTATTTT.

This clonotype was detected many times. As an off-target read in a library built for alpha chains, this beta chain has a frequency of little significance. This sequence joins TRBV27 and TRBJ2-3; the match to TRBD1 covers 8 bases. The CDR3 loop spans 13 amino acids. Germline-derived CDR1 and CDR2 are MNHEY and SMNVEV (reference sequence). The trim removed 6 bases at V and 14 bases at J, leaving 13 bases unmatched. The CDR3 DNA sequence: TGTGCCAGCAGACATCTTCCGGGACAGGCGGGGTATTTT. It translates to CASRHLPGQAGYF.

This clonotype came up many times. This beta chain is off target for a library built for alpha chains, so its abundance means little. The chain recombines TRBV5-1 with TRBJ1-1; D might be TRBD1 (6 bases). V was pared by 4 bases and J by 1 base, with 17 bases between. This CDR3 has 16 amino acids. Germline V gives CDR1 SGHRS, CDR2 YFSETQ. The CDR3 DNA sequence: TGCGCCAGCAGCGGGGGCGAGGCGGGATGGAACACTGAAGCTTTCTTT. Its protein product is CASSGGEAGWNTEAFF.

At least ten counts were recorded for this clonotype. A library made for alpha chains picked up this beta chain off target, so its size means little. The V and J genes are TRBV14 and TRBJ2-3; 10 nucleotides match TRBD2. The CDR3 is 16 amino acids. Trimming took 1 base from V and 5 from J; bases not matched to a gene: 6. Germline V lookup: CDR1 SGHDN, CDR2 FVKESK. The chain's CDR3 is CASSQVSGGAGDTQYF. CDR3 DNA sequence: TGTGCCAGCAGCCAAGTCAGCGGGGGGGCGGGAGATACGCAGTATTTT.

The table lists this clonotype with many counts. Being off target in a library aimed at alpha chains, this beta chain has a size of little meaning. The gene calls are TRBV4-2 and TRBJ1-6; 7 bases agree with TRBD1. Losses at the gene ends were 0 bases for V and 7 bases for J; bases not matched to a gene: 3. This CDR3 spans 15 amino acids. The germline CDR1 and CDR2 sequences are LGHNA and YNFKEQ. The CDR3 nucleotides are TGTGCCAGCAGCCAAGATGGGACAGAGAATTCACCCCTCCACTTT. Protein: CASSQDGTENSPLHF.

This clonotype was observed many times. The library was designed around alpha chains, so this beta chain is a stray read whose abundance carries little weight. CDR3 sequence: CASSPTTGAQETQYF. In DNA, the CDR3 is TGCGCCAGCAGCCCTACCACAGGGGCCCAAGAGACCCAGTACTTC. The chain couples TRBV5-1 to TRBJ2-5, with 7 nucleotides matching TRBD1. V dropped 4 bases and J dropped 1; count of bases not matched to a gene: 7. In germline, CDR1 is SGHRS, CDR2 YFSETQ. The CDR3 runs 15 residues.